This TCR beta chain was retrieved from a study of T cell responses to AZD1222 COVID-19 vaccine. The CDR3 extends over 17 amino acids. The J segment lost 8 bases and the V segment lost 4 bases, leaving 15 bases of the junction unmatched. Germline V gives CDR1 SGHNT, CDR2 YYREEE (reference sequence). Pooled samples include second doses given at about 4 or 12 weeks. Measured with immunoSEQ multiplex PCR; TCRdb has only the in-frame clones, and not every one. The sample holds tens of thousands of clones, approximately 85% seen once. The specimen was peripheral blood, collected 28 days after the second AZD1222 dose. The chain is built from TRBV5-4 and TRBJ1-6, with 7 bases aligning to TRBD1. This clonotype was obtained from an adult who received the AZD1222 COVID-19 vaccine. The CDR3 region has the DNA TGTGCCAGCAGCATATTTAAAGGGGGCGCCGGGGATTCACCCCTCCACTTT. Translated: CASSIFKGGAGDSPLHF.